This TCR beta chain was found in a study of shared clonotypes between healthy human individuals. Overall study context: Serving as donors were two women and three men, whose ages spanned 18 to 49.

Turning to this clone: Its antigen is not known.

Looked up from germline, CDR1 is MNHEY and CDR2 is SVGAGI. With V trimmed by 6 bases and J by 3 bases, 6 bases remained unmatched. The CDR3 covers 15 residues. The method was immunoSEQ multiplex PCR; TCRdb's version includes in-frame clones alone and lacks a portion of them. The sample includes more than 2,000,000 clones, approximately 95% of them seen just once. The study, taken as a whole, reports: Estimated richness was generally greater in naive than memory subsets. Rarefaction showed sorted-subset sequencing was incomplete despite large depth. Few donors limited the genetic and exposure-history diversity represented.

Sequencing was carried out using naive CD4+ T cells from PBMCs. The subset was: CD45RA+ positively selected. The V call is TRBV6-5, the J call TRBJ2-4, with 9 bases matching TRBD2. This clonotype originated in a man younger than 35 in good health. Some clones in this sample may be carry-over from other donors' samples. The CDR3 protein is CASSRAAGGKNIQYF. DNA of the CDR3: TGTGCCAGCAGCCGGGCAGCGGGGGGCAAAAACATTCAGTACTTC.